This T cell receptor beta chain was identified in a study of blood T cell repertoires in COVID-19 (dated by TCRdb to the early 2020s). For the study in its entirety: Samples from collaborators originated in the United States, Italy and Spain and spanned both the acute and convalescent phases of COVID-19. The prospective study material was composed of cDNA or gDNA derived from T cells, B-cell-depleted T cells, or PBMCs. Deeply sampled blood TCRbeta repertoires from subjects exposed to, actively infected with, or recovered from COVID-19 were included in the dataset. The repertoires were made available in a free public database intended to serve as a resource for research on the immune response to SARS-CoV-2. Samples were obtained from the ongoing ImmuneRACE study (first 160 participants) and from 950 to 1,500 subjects provided by 6 global collaborators. Sample metadata almost always included a de-identified subject ID, COVID-19 status, age in years and sex. Where available, HLA class I and class II types were obtained from metadata supplied by the sample provider rather than from assay-based typing. What the research found in general, with its limitations: The quantity of clinical and demographic metadata differed by source and by participant and was supplied without curation.

Enrolling through a virtual design, the prospective study's participants ranged in age from about 18 to 100 years and lived across approximately 25 United States geographic areas. To assign participants to cohorts, the prospective study relied on clinical history that participants themselves reported in a screening survey and a study questionnaire. For ImmuneRACE Cohort 3, a participant was defined as recovered based on two consecutive negative NP/OP PCR tests, clearance by a healthcare professional, or resolution of symptoms. Each participant in the prospective study had whole blood, serum and a nasopharyngeal or oropharyngeal swab collected by mobile phlebotomists. Prospective study participants could optionally give additional blood draws and questionnaires over an approximately two-month period. Blood samples from the prospective study were shipped frozen or at room temperature prior to DNA extraction.

In regard to this clone: It has no known antigen specificity. Per-nucleotide qualities are absent, and no much larger clonotype sits a single base away.

TCRbeta CDR3 regions were amplified from genomic DNA by means of the immunoSEQ Assay, a bias-controlled multiplex PCR. The published analysis was carried out like this. The number of nucleated cells in each sample was estimated by amplification of reference gene primers within the assay. To quantify the absolute abundance of each unique TCRbeta CDR3 rearrangement, sequence reads were collapsed and filtered. For each sample, productive Simpson clonality was calculated by taking the square root of Simpson's diversity index across productive rearrangements. This is the immuneACCESS table as TCRdb keeps it, with only in-frame sequences that have V and J called. A part of the clones is gone; compared with another copy, unresolved V genes explain less than half, and the rest is unexplained. V and J calls and clone size are copied from that table; D and trimming were computed from the DNA. The sample profile shows about 240,000 clones; 85% to 90% of them were found once. Clones ranked in the top ten supply 4.1% of the sample.

The germline V gene specifies SGHDN as CDR1 and FVKESK as CDR2. The V end loses 3 bases and the J end loses 4 bases, and a stretch of 20 bases separates them. The CDR3 sequence holds 17 residues, the cysteine and phenylalanine included. The CDR3 DNA has 51 bases and is translated from base 1. The clonotype comes from a woman in her thirties who had recovered from COVID-19. Rearrangement joined TRBV14 to TRBJ2-3; TRBD2 is a possible D gene, resting on 6 matching bases. Sample: PBMCs or T cells enriched from blood (not recorded which). The CDR3 amino acid sequence is: CASSHRLWRDGADTQYF. The bases read TGTGCCAGCAGCCATCGTTTATGGCGGGATGGGGCAGATACGCAGTATTTT.